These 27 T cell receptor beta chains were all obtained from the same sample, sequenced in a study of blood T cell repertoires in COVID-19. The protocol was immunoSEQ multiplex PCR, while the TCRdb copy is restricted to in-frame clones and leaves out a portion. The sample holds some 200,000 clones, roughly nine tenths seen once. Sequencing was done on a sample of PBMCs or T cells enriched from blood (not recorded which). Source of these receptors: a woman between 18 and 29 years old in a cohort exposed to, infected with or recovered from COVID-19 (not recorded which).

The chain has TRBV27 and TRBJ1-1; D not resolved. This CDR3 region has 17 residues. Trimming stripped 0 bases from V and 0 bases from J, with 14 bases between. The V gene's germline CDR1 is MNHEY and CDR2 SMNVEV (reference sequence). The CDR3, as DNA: TGTGCCAGCAGTTTATCGAACACAGCTTATATGAACACTGAAGCTTTCTTT. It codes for CASSLSNTAYMNTEAFF.

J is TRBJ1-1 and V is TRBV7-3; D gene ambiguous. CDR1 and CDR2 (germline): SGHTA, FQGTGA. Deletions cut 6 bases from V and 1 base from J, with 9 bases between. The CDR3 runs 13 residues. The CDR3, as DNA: TGTGCCAGCAGTAAGGAGGCGAACACTGAAGCTTTCTTT. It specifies CASSKEANTEAFF.

The CDR3 here is CASSPRDISSYGYTF. In nucleotides, the CDR3 is TGTGCCAGCAGCCCCCGGGACATCTCCTCCTATGGCTACACCTTC. This sequence joins TRBV7-9 and TRBJ1-2; a possible D gene is TRBD1 (6 bases). Trimming left V 5 bases short and J 4 bases short, with 17 bases between. CDR1 is SEHNR and CDR2 is FQNEAQ in the germline V gene (reference sequence). The CDR3 runs 15 residues.

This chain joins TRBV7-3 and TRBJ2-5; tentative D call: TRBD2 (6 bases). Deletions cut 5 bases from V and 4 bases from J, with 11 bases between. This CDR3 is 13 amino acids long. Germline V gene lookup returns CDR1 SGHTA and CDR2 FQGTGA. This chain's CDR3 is CASSRGALETQYF. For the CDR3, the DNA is TGTGCCAGCAGCCGCGGGGCGTTAGAGACCCAGTACTTC.

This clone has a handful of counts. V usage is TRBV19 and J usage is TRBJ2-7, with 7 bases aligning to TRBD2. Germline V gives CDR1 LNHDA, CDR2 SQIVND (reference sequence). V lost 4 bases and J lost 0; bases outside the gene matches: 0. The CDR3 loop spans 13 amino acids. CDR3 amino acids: CASSSGSSYEQYF. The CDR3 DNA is TGTGCCAGTAGTAGCGGGAGCTCCTACGAGCAGTACTTC.

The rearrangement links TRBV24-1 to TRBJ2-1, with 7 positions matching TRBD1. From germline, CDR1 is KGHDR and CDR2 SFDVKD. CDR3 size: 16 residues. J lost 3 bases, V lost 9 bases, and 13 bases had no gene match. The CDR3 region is CATRGATGVGYNEQFF. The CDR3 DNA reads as TGTGCCACCCGAGGGGCCACAGGGGTCGGCTACAATGAGCAGTTCTTC.

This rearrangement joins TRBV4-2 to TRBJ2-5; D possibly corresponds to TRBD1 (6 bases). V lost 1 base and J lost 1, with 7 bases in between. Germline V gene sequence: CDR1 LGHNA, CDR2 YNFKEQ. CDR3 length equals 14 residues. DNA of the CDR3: TGTGCCAGCAGCCAAGTCAGGGGCCAAGAGACCCAGTACTTC. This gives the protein CASSQVRGQETQYF.

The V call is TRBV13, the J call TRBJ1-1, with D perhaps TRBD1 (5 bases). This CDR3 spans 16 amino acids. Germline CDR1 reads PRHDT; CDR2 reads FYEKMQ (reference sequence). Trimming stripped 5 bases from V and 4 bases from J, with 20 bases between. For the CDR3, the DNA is TGTGCCAGCAGCGGAGGGACGTATTTGGCAGGCACTGAAGCTTTCTTT. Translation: CASSGGTYLAGTEAFF.

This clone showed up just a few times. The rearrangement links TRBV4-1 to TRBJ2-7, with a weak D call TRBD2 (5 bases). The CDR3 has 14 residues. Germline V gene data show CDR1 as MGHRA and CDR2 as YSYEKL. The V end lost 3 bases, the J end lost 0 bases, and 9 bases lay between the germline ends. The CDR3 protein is CASSHPGSSYEQYF. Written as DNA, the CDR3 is TGCGCCAGCAGCCATCCGGGAAGCTCCTACGAGCAGTACTTC.

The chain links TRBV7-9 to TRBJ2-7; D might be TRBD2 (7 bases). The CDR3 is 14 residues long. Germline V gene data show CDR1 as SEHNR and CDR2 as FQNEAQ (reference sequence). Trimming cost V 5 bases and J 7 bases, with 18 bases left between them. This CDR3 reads CASSPMGGRSEQYF. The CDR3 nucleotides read TGTGCCAGCAGCCCCATGGGGGGGCGCTCAGAGCAGTACTTC.

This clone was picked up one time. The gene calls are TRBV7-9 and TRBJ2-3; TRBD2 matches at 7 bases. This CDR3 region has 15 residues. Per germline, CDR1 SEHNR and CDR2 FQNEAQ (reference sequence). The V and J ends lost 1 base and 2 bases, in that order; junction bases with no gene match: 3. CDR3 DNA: TGTGCCAGCAGCTTAGGGGAGGGCCTCACAGATACGCAGTATTTT. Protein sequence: CASSLGEGLTDTQYF. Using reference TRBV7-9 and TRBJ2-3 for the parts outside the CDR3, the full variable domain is DTGVSQNPRHKITKRGQNVTFRCDPISEHNRLYWYRQTLGQGPEFLTYFQNEAQLEKSRLLSDRFSAERPKGSFSTLEIQRTEQGDSAMYLCASSLGEGLTDTQYFGPGTRLTVL.

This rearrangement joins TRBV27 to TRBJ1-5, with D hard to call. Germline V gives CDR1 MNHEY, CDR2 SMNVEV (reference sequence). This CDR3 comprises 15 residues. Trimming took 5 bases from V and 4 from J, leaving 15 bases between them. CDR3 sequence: CASSLLYGINQPQHF. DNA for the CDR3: TGTGCCAGCAGTCTACTGTACGGGATAAATCAGCCCCAGCATTTT.

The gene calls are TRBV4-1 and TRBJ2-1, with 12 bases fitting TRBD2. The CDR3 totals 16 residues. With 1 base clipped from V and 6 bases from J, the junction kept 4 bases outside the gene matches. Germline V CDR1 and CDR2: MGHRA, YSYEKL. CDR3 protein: CASSQGALAGGNEQFF. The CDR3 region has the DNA TGCGCCAGCAGCCAAGGTGCACTAGCGGGAGGCAATGAGCAGTTCTTC.

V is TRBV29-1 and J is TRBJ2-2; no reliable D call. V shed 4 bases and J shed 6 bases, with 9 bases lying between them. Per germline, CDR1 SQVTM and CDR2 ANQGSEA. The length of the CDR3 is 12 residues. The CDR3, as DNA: TGCAGCGTTGTGGTCCGGTCCGGGGAGCTGTTTTTT. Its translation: CSVVVRSGELFF.

The CDR3: CASSIDLENGQYF. In DNA, the CDR3 is TGTGCCAGTAGTATAGATCTTGAGAACGGGCAGTACTTC. The chain recombines TRBV19 with TRBJ2-7, with unresolved D. V was pared by 0 bases and J by 9 bases, with 12 bases between. Germline V gene lookup returns CDR1 LNHDA and CDR2 SQIVND (reference sequence). The CDR3 runs 13 residues.

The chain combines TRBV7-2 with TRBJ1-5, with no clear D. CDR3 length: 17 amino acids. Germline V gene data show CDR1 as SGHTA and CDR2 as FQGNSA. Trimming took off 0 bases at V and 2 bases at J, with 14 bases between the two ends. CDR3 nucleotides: TGTGCCAGCAGCTTAGCGATAGGACGGGGAGGCAATCAGCCCCAGCATTTT. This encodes CASSLAIGRGGNQPQHF.

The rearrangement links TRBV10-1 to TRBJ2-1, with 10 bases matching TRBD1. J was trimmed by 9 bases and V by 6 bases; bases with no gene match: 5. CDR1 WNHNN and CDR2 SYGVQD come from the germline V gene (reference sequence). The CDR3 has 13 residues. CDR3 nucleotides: TGCGCCAGCAGGGGACAGGGGACGGGTGAGCAGTTCTTC. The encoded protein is CASRGQGTGEQFF.

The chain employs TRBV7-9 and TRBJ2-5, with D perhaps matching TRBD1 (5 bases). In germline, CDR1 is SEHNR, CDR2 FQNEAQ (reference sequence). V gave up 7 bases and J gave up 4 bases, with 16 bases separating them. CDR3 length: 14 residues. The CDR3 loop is CASTRRGFGETQYF. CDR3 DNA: TGTGCCAGCACAAGAAGGGGCTTCGGAGAGACCCAGTACTTC.

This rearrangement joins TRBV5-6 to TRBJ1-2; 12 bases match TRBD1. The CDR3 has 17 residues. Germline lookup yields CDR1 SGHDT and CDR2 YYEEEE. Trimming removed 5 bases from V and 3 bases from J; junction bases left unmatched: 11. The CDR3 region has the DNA TGTGCCAGCAGAAAAACCGGGACAGGGGGCGCGGACTATGGCTACACCTTC. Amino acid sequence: CASRKTGTGGADYGYTF.

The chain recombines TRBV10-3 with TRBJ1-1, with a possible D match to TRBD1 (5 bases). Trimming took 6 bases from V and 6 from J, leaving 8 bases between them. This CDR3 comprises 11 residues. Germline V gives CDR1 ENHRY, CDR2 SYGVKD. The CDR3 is CAIRAGPEAFF. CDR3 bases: TGTGCCATCAGAGCGGGGCCTGAAGCTTTCTTT.

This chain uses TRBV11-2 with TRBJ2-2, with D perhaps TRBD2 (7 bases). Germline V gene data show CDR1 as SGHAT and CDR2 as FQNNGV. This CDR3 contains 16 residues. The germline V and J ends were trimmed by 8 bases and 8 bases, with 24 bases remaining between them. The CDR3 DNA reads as TGTGCCAGCGGGCTGGGGGGGGCCCCTTTTTCTGGGGAGCTGTTTTTT. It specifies CASGLGGAPFSGELFF.

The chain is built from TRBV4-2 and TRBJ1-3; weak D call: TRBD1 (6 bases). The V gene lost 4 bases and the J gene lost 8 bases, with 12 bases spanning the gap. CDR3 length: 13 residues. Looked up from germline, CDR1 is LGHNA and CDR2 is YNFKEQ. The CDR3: CASSRDIGDTIYF. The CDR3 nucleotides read TGTGCCAGCAGCCGGGACATCGGGGACACCATATATTTT.

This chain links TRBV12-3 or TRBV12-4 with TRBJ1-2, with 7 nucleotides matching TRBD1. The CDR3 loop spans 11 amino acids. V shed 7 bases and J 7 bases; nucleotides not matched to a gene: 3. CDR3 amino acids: CASIQGVGYTF. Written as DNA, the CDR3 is TGTGCCAGCATCCAGGGGGTTGGCTACACCTTC.

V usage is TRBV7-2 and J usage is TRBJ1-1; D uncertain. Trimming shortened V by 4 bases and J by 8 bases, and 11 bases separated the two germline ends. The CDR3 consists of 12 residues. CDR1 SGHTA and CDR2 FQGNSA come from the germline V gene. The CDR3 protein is CASSSLGREAFF. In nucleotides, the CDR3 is TGTGCCAGCAGCTCGCTCGGCAGGGAAGCTTTCTTT. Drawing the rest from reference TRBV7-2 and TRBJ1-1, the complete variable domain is GAGVSQSPSNKVTEKGKDVELRCDPISGHTALYWYRQSLGQGLEFLIYFQGNSAPDKSGLPSDRFSAERTGGSVSTLTIQRTQQEDSAVYLCASSSLGREAFFGQGTRLTVV.

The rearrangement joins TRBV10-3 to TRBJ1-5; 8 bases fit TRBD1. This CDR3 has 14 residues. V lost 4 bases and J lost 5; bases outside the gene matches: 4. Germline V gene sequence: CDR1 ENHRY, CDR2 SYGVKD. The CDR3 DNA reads TGTGCCATCAGTGGAGGACAGGGAGATCAGCCCCAGCATTTT. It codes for CAISGGQGDQPQHF.

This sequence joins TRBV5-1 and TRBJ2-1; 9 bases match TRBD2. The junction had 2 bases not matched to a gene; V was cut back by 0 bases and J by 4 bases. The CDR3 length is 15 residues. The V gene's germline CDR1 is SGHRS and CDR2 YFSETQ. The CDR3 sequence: CASSLGLAVYNEQFF. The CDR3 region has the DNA TGCGCCAGCAGCTTGGGACTAGCGGTTTACAATGAGCAGTTCTTC.

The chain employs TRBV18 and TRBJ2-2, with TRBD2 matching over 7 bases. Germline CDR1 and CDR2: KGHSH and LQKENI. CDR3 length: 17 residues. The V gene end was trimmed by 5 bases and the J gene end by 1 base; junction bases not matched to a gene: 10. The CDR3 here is CASSSWTPGGNTGELFF. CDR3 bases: TGTGCCAGCTCATCCTGGACTCCGGGGGGGAACACCGGGGAGCTGTTTTTT. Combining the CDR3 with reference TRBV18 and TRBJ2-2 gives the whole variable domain NAGVMQNPRHLVRRRGQEARLRCSPMKGHSHVYWYRQLPEEGLKFMVYLQKENIIDESGMPKERFSAEFPKEGPSILRIQQVVRGDSAAYFCASSSWTPGGNTGELFFGEGSRLTVL.